This T cell receptor (beta chain) originates from a study of CD8 T cells in ankylosing spondylitis. The study's findings and limits: Ankylosing spondylitis blood seemed to carry a telltale TCR beta motif made of under 10 highly homologous variants.

Library preparation for TCR beta used quantitative 5'-RACE with molecular barcodes. One entry per CDR3 protein, called by TCRdb with MiXCR from the 5' RACE reads. The table shows around 770,000 distinct CDR3 sequences, with about 10% occurring only once. Remarks on this clonotype: Its antigen is not identified.

CDR3 length: 16 amino acids. V was cut by 0 bases and J by 1 base, with 10 bases left in between. Looked up from germline, CDR1 is MGHRA and CDR2 is YSYEKL. The sample comprised blood, either unsorted or a sorted T cell fraction (not recorded which). This receptor was obtained from a male donor with ankylosing spondylitis. The chain has TRBV4-1 and TRBJ1-3, with D maybe TRBD1 (6 bases). This chain's CDR3 is CASSQEIRGSGNTIYF. CDR3 nucleotides: TGCGCCAGCAGCCAAGAAATCAGGGGATCTGGAAACACCATATATTTT.